One and the same sample provided the 20 T cell receptor beta chains below, sequenced in a study of beta chain features in type 1 diabetes. The entirety of the isolated RNA underwent reverse transcription, so expressed TCRB transcripts were sequenced. Measured with immunoSEQ multiplex PCR; TCRdb has only the in-frame clones, and not every one. The data show approximately 160,000 clones, with about 8.5% seen just once and 0.5% to 0.65% held by the top ten. Sequenced sample: central memory CD4+ T cells from blood. The receptor source for this set is a man aged 18-30 years in good health.

This clone was seen ten or more times. This rearrangement joins TRBV23-1 to TRBJ2-7; 9 bases agree with TRBD1. TRBV23-1 is sorted into the ORF group, with uncertain function. The CDR3 totals 18 residues. Unmatched junction bases numbered 20, after V lost 6 bases and J lost 5 bases. CDR3 residues: CASRRAQERTGAGNEQYF. The CDR3 nucleotides are TGCGCCAGCAGAAGGGCTCAAGAGAGGACAGGGGCGGGTAACGAGCAGTACTTC.

This clone was observed a handful of times. J is TRBJ1-1 and V is TRBV30; 7 bases are a match to TRBD1. V was pared by 5 bases and J by 0 bases, with 3 bases of the junction left unmatched. Per the germline V gene, CDR1 is GTSNPN and CDR2 is SVGIG (reference sequence). The CDR3 loop spans 13 amino acids. CDR3 protein: CAWLTGVNTEAFF. The CDR3 DNA is TGTGCCTGGCTCACAGGGGTGAACACTGAAGCTTTCTTT.

This clone was seen a handful of times. The chain uses TRBV30 and TRBJ1-6; D is uncertain. The V and J ends lost 0 bases and 9 bases respectively, with 18 bases between them. The CDR3 is made up of 16 amino acids. Germline V gene data show CDR1 as GTSNPN and CDR2 as SVGIG (reference sequence). CDR3 protein: CAWSVLEGRMGSPLHF. The CDR3 nucleotides are TGTGCCTGGAGTGTACTTGAGGGCCGGATGGGTTCACCCCTCCACTTT.

The CDR3 DNA follows: TGTGCCAGCAGTTCCTACAGGGATCGGGACACTGAAGCTTTCTTT. Amino acids: CASSSYRDRDTEAFF. This sequence joins TRBV27 and TRBJ1-1; tentative D call: TRBD1 (6 bases). Germline CDR1 and CDR2: MNHEY and SMNVEV (reference sequence). Trimming took off 4 bases at V and 3 bases at J, with 15 bases between the two ends. The CDR3 has 15 amino acids.

This chain uses TRBV7-2 with TRBJ1-5; D not resolved. CDR1 is SGHTA, CDR2 FQGNSA, per germline. The CDR3 sequence is 15 residues long. V gave up 1 base and J gave up 6 bases, with 13 bases separating them. The CDR3 sequence: CASSLGGGLSQPQHF. The CDR3 coding sequence is TGTGCCAGCAGCTTAGGGGGAGGACTGAGTCAGCCCCAGCATTTT.

The V call is TRBV6-6, the J call TRBJ2-7; D remains ambiguous. CDR3 size: 11 residues. V gave up 2 bases and J gave up 5 bases, with 4 bases separating them. The germline CDR1 and CDR2 sequences are MNHNY and SVGAGI (reference sequence). CDR3 sequence: CASSYRDEQYF. The CDR3 DNA sequence: TGTGCCAGCAGTTACCGGGACGAGCAGTACTTC.

Regarding this clone: Sequence at one end of the junction differs from germline and may be a read error. V is TRBV7-2 and J is TRBJ2-1; TRBD2 might be the D (7 bases). Germline CDR1 and CDR2: SGHTA and FQGNSA. This CDR3 spans 17 amino acids. CDR3 in amino acids: CASSQDLQAGAHSAQFF. The CDR3 nucleotides are TGCGCCAGCAGCCAAGATCTCCAGGCGGGGGCACACAGCGCACAGTTCTTC.

This CDR3 reads CASSLAPGSSTDTQYF. CDR3 sequence (DNA): TGTGCCAGCAGCTTAGCCCCGGGGTCAAGCACAGATACGCAGTATTTT. The rearrangement links TRBV11-1 to TRBJ2-3; TRBD2 might be the D (5 bases). The CDR3 runs 16 residues. V lost 0 bases and J lost 0, with 10 bases in between. The germline V gene encodes CDR1 SGHAT and CDR2 FQDESV (reference sequence).

The rearrangement joins TRBV28 to TRBJ1-1, with a tentative D call TRBD1 (6 bases). CDR3 length: 14 amino acids. Germline V lookup: CDR1 MDHEN, CDR2 SYDVKM. Between the trimmed V and J ends, which lost 4 bases and 1 base, there was a span of 10 bases. CDR3 protein: CASSSAQGNTEAFF. CDR3 sequence (DNA): TGTGCCAGCAGTTCTGCACAGGGGAACACTGAAGCTTTCTTT.

The chain is built from TRBV7-9 and TRBJ2-1; D is uncertain. CDR1 is SEHNR, CDR2 FQNEAQ, per germline (reference sequence). Trimming cost V 5 bases and J 4 bases, with 3 bases left between them. The CDR3 is 11 residues long. CDR3 coding DNA: TGTGCCAGCAGCCCTTACAATGAGCAGTTCTTC. This sequence encodes CASSPYNEQFF.

This clone was detected only a few times. The chain uses TRBV21-1 and TRBJ2-2; TRBD2 is the table's D call and was not checked against the DNA. TRBV21-1 is noted as a pseudogene. The length of the CDR3 is 16 residues. The CDR3 DNA sequence: TGTGCCAGCAGCAAGATAGGTAGCGGGAGAACCGGGGAGCTGTTTTTT. Amino acid sequence: CASSKIGSGRTGELFF.

The rearrangement joins TRBV5-1 to TRBJ2-7; maybe TRBD2 (7 bases). The CDR3 extends over 12 amino acids. V lost 5 bases to trimming and J lost 5 bases, with 11 bases between them. Germline V lookup: CDR1 SGHRS, CDR2 YFSETQ. The CDR3 here is CASRRGQDEQYF. CDR3 bases: TGCGCCAGCAGGCGGGGGCAGGACGAGCAGTACTTC.

This clone has only a few counts. V gene TRBV4-1 combines with J gene TRBJ2-1, with 9 bases lining up with TRBD1. The CDR3 totals 15 residues. Germline V gives CDR1 MGHRA, CDR2 YSYEKL. J gave up 6 bases and V 1 base, and 4 bases lay outside the gene matches. The chain's CDR3 is CASSQVKDRGNEQFF. DNA of the CDR3: TGCGCCAGCAGCCAAGTTAAGGACAGGGGCAATGAGCAGTTCTTC.

The genes are TRBV7-3 and TRBJ1-2; D remains unclear. The ends were cut back, 3 bases at V and 7 bases at J, with 15 bases in the middle. The CDR3 is 14 residues long. The germline V gene has CDR1 SGHTA and CDR2 FQGTGA. CDR3 nucleotide sequence: TGTGCCAGCAGCTTGAGCGACGGAAGGTCTGGCTACACCTTC. Residues: CASSLSDGRSGYTF.

This chain connects TRBV5-1 to TRBJ1-1, with 7 bases lining up with TRBD1. The J segment lost 1 base and the V segment lost 4 bases, leaving 10 bases of the junction unmatched. The CDR3 totals 16 residues. The germline gives CDR1 SGHRS, CDR2 YFSETQ. Here the CDR3 DNA reads TGCGCCAGCAGCCCGAGACAGGGTGATGCGAACACTGAAGCTTTCTTT. This translates into CASSPRQGDANTEAFF.

The rearrangement uses TRBV30 and TRBJ2-5, with TRBD2 matching 7 bases. This CDR3 is built from 14 residues. The germline V gene has CDR1 GTSNPN and CDR2 SVGIG (reference sequence). Trimming cost V 2 bases and J 0 bases; bases outside gene matches: 3. Here the CDR3 DNA reads TGTGCCTGGAGTCTGGGGGGGTACCAAGAGACCCAGTACTTC. It encodes CAWSLGGYQETQYF.

This clone was observed at least ten times. The V call is TRBV7-3, the J call TRBJ2-1; TRBD1 is a possible D gene (5 bases). The CDR3 has 12 amino acids. V was cut by 6 bases and J by 5 bases, with 8 bases left in between. Germline CDR1 reads SGHTA; CDR2 reads FQGTGA. The CDR3 loop is CASRGPNNEQFF. The DNA for the CDR3 is TGTGCCAGCAGGGGGCCGAACAATGAGCAGTTCTTC.

V gene TRBV29-1 combines with J gene TRBJ2-7; 7 bases map to TRBD1. Germline lookup yields CDR1 SQVTM and CDR2 ANQGSEA. The CDR3 consists of 12 residues. The V segment lost 5 bases and the J segment 3 bases; nucleotides outside the gene matches: 4. CDR3 loop: CSVQGQFYEQYF. In nucleotides, the CDR3 is TGCAGCGTTCAGGGACAGTTCTACGAGCAGTACTTC.

This clone was observed a few times. The chain has TRBV5-4 and TRBJ2-3; tentatively, D is TRBD1 (6 bases). The length of the CDR3 is 16 residues. From germline, CDR1 is SGHNT and CDR2 YYREEE (reference sequence). The V and J ends lost 0 bases and 1 base respectively, with 12 bases between them. The CDR3 here is CASSLEVTGGTDTQYF. CDR3 nucleotides: TGTGCCAGCAGCTTGGAGGTGACAGGAGGCACAGATACGCAGTATTTT. The full variable domain, completed using reference TRBV5-4 and TRBJ2-3, is ETGVTQSPTHLIKTRGQQVTLRCSSQSGHNTVSWYQQALGQGPQFIFQYYREEENGRGNFPPRFSGLQFPNYSSELNVNALELDDSALYLCASSLEVTGGTDTQYFGPGTRLTVL.

The rearrangement joins TRBV19 to TRBJ2-7; 9 bases are shared with TRBD2. Germline-derived CDR1 and CDR2 are LNHDA and SQIVND (reference sequence). Trimming took 3 bases from V and 7 from J; bases not matched to a gene: 7. The CDR3 consists of 14 residues. CDR3: CASSMGLASGEQYF. Written as DNA, the CDR3 is TGTGCCAGTAGTATGGGACTAGCTTCTGGTGAGCAGTACTTC.